This passage covers 19 T cell receptor beta chains from one sample sequenced in a study of blood T cell repertoires in COVID-19. Sequencing used immunoSEQ multiplex PCR; TCRdb keeps in-frame clones, though not all of them. The table shows about 240,000 clones, with roughly 87% occurring only once. The sequenced sample was peripheral blood. The receptors originated from a man aged 60 to 69 who had recovered from COVID-19.

DNA for the CDR3: TGTGCCAGCAGCCTTACACTTCAGGGAAAGGCCGGGGAGCTGTTTTTT. Protein: CASSLTLQGKAGELFF. V is TRBV14 and J is TRBJ2-2; a weak D match, TRBD1 (5 bases). With 4 bases removed from V and 6 bases from J, the gap between germline ends came to 18 bases. The germline gives CDR1 SGHDN, CDR2 FVKESK. The CDR3 totals 16 residues.

The gene calls are TRBV10-2 and TRBJ2-2; 7 nucleotides agree with TRBD1. CDR3 size: 14 residues. The V gene end was trimmed by 8 bases and the J gene end by 1 base; junction bases not matched to a gene: 4. Germline CDR1 and CDR2: WSHSY and SAAADI. The CDR3 sequence: CASRDRVNTGELFF. The CDR3 DNA follows: TGCGCCAGCCGAGACAGGGTGAACACCGGGGAGCTGTTTTTT.

The chain uses TRBV5-1 and TRBJ2-1, with D tentatively TRBD1 (6 bases). Germline V lookup: CDR1 SGHRS, CDR2 YFSETQ. The CDR3 runs 14 residues. The ends were cut back, 7 bases at V and 2 bases at J, with 13 bases in the middle. CDR3 amino acids: CASEQGTPYNEQFF. The CDR3 DNA follows: TGCGCCAGCGAACAGGGTACCCCCTACAATGAGCAGTTCTTC. The whole variable domain, filled in from reference TRBV5-1 and TRBJ2-1, reads KAGVTQTPRYLIKTRGQQVTLSCSPISGHRSVSWYQQTPGQGLQFLFEYFSETQRNKGNFPGRFSGRQFSNSRSEMNVSTLELGDSALYLCASEQGTPYNEQFFGPGTRLTVL.

This clone showed up just a few times. The chain joins TRBV3-1 (or the pseudogene TRBV3-2) to TRBJ1-3; TRBD1 might be the D (5 bases). The CDR3 totals 16 residues. V shed 1 base and J shed 0 bases, with 10 bases lying between them. Per germline, CDR1 LGHDT and CDR2 YNNKEL (reference sequence). CDR3 nucleotides: TGTGCCAGCAGCCAAGTGTACAGGCACTCTGGAAACACCATATATTTT. Protein: CASSQVYRHSGNTIYF.

The V and J genes are TRBV5-6 and TRBJ1-2; tentatively, D is TRBD1 (6 bases). Trimming took off 0 bases at V and 0 bases at J, with 12 bases between the two ends. Germline assignment: CDR1 SGHDT and CDR2 YYEEEE. CDR3 length: 16 residues. The CDR3 region is CASSLAGRTANYGYTF. Written as DNA, the CDR3 is TGTGCCAGCAGCTTGGCCGGACGGACAGCTAACTATGGCTACACCTTC.

Only one count was recorded for this clone. The V call is TRBV21-1, the J call TRBJ2-2; TRBD2, the table's D call, was not compared with the DNA. TRBV21-1 is an annotated pseudogene. The CDR3 has 16 amino acids. The CDR3 spells CASSTCGTSVTGELFF. In DNA, the CDR3 is TGTGCCAGCAGCACCTGCGGGACTAGCGTCACCGGGGAGCTGTTTTTT.

The V and J genes are TRBV10-3 and TRBJ2-3, with 8 bases fitting TRBD1. With 7 bases clipped from V and 5 bases from J, the junction kept 5 bases outside the gene matches. CDR1 and CDR2 (germline): ENHRY, SYGVKD. This CDR3 comprises 13 residues. The CDR3 region has the DNA TGTGCCATCACCAGGGGGCGTGGAGATACGCAGTATTTT. Amino acids: CAITRGRGDTQYF.

The chain carries TRBV12-3 or TRBV12-4 and TRBJ2-3, with TRBD1 matching 8 bases. The CDR3 loop spans 13 amino acids. Trimming took 11 bases from V and 4 from J; bases not matched to a gene: 8. The CDR3 here is CAAGRGRSDTQYF. The CDR3 nucleotides read TGTGCCGCCGGCAGGGGGCGATCAGATACGCAGTATTTT.

The genes are TRBV30 and TRBJ1-1; 7 nucleotides match TRBD1. With V trimmed by 0 bases and J by 5 bases, 6 bases remained unmatched. The germline gives CDR1 GTSNPN, CDR2 SVGIG (reference sequence). This CDR3 comprises 14 residues. The CDR3: CAWSVAGGRTEAFF. In nucleotides, the CDR3 is TGTGCCTGGAGTGTAGCAGGGGGGAGGACTGAAGCTTTCTTT.

Here the CDR3 DNA reads TGTGCCAGCAGTGAAGCAGGGGGCGGCAATCAGCCCCAGCATTTT. Its translation: CASSEAGGGNQPQHF. The gene calls are TRBV6-1 and TRBJ1-5; the match to TRBD1 covers 7 bases. Germline lookup yields CDR1 MNHNS and CDR2 SASEGT. This CDR3 contains 15 residues. J lost 2 bases, V lost 0 bases, and 1 base had no gene match.

The rearrangement uses TRBV3-1 (or the pseudogene TRBV3-2) and TRBJ1-2; a possible D gene is TRBD1 (5 bases). The germline V and J ends were trimmed by 5 bases and 8 bases, with 15 bases remaining between them. The CDR3 runs 13 residues. Per germline, CDR1 LGHDT and CDR2 YNNKEL (reference sequence). CDR3 sequence reads: CASSWSGGEGYTF. The CDR3 DNA reads as TGTGCCAGCAGCTGGAGTGGGGGGGAAGGCTACACCTTC.

This rearrangement joins TRBV20-1 to TRBJ1-1; D might be TRBD1 (6 bases). V was pared by 6 bases and J by 9 bases, with 14 bases between. This CDR3 has 11 amino acids. Looked up from germline, CDR1 is DFQATT and CDR2 is SNEGSKA (reference sequence). Written as DNA, the CDR3 is TGCAGTGCCAGGAAGGGGGTCCAAGCTTTCTTT. Translation gives CSARKGVQAFF.

The V call is TRBV4-2, the J call TRBJ1-3, with D unresolved. Germline V gene sequence: CDR1 LGHNA, CDR2 YNFKEQ. V gave up 0 bases and J gave up 1 base, with 7 bases separating them. The CDR3 runs 15 residues. The chain's CDR3 is CASSQDRGSGNTIYF. Written as DNA, the CDR3 is TGTGCCAGCAGCCAAGATCGGGGATCTGGAAACACCATATATTTT.

The V call is TRBV10-3, the J call TRBJ2-2, with 9 bases matching TRBD2. The CDR3 has 15 amino acids. Trimming removed 5 bases from V and 2 bases from J; junction bases left unmatched: 3. Germline V CDR1 and CDR2: ENHRY, SYGVKD. This CDR3 is CAISRLAENTGELFF. DNA of the CDR3: TGTGCCATCAGTCGACTAGCGGAAAACACCGGGGAGCTGTTTTTT.

In this sample, this clone turned up a few times. This chain uses TRBV12-3 or TRBV12-4 with TRBJ1-4; D not resolved. The CDR3 contains 13 residues. V gave up 6 bases and J gave up 4 bases, with 9 bases separating them. The CDR3 nucleotides are TGTGCCAGCAGGGCGGGCTTTAATGAAAAACTGTTTTTT. Translation: CASRAGFNEKLFF.

The rearrangement links TRBV12-3 or TRBV12-4 to TRBJ2-3; tentative D call: TRBD2 (5 bases). The CDR3 totals 13 residues. V shed 8 bases and J shed 0 bases, with 9 bases lying between them. In DNA form, the CDR3 reads TGTGCCAGCCGGACTTCGAGCACAGATACGCAGTATTTT. Translated, it gives CASRTSSTDTQYF.

This chain joins TRBV30 and TRBJ2-3; 12 bases fit TRBD2. The CDR3 is 16 amino acids. Germline V gives CDR1 GTSNPN, CDR2 SVGIG (reference sequence). V was clipped by 0 bases and J by 4 bases; unmatched bases: 5. The CDR3 region has the DNA TGTGCCTGGAGTGTACCCGCTAGCGGGGGGGCAGATACGCAGTATTTT. Its protein product is CAWSVPASGGADTQYF.

The V gene is TRBV27, the J gene TRBJ1-2; 10 bases fit TRBD1. V lost 6 bases, J lost 2 bases, and 3 bases stayed unmatched. The CDR3 contains 14 residues. Germline V lookup: CDR1 MNHEY, CDR2 SMNVEV (reference sequence). The CDR3 loop is CASRGTGANYGYTF. The CDR3 nucleotides are TGTGCCAGCAGGGGGACAGGGGCCAACTATGGCTACACCTTC.

The V call is TRBV6-5, the J call TRBJ2-7; D is ambiguous. The germline CDR1 and CDR2 sequences are MNHEY and SVGAGI. V lost 3 bases and J 0 bases, leaving 6 bases between the germline ends. The CDR3 length is 13 residues. The CDR3 DNA sequence: TGTGCCAGCAGTTATACAGCCTCCTACGAGCAGTACTTC. Protein product: CASSYTASYEQYF.